A selection of T cell receptor beta chains follows, all from one sample in a study of cytomegalovirus exposure and HLA in healthy donors. Here immunoSEQ multiplex PCR was the method, and the copy in TCRdb shows in-frame clones only, minus some. This sample has 85,000 to 100,000 clones; roughly 78% occur once, and the top ten carry about 0.69%. The sequenced sample was PBMCs. The receptors were gathered from an older woman in good health and CMV-seronegative. CDR3s include the opening cysteine and the closing phenylalanine or tryptophan. A D gene is named only where the DNA matches it firmly. The size field is filled for only some rows; it gives once, few, many or a size class.

cdr3_nt cdr3_aa d_call v_call clone_size j_call
TGTGCCAGTAGTATCGACAGGGTCTACGAGCAGTACTTC CASSIDRVYEQYF TRBD1 TRBV19 - TRBJ2-7
TGTGCCAGCAGTGAAGGTCAGGGGGCGGGCACCGGGGAGCTGTTTTTT CASSEGQGAGTGELFF TRBD1 TRBV6-1 - TRBJ2-2
TGTGCCAGCAGTCCGGGACTCCCGAACTATGGCTACACCTTC CASSPGLPNYGYTF - TRBV6-5 - TRBJ1-2
TGTGCCAGCTCACAAAGACAGGGGCCTAATTCACCCCTCCACTTT CASSQRQGPNSPLHF TRBD1 TRBV18 - TRBJ1-6
TGCGCCAGCAGCTTACCCAGACTAGCGGGAAACTACAATGAGCAGTTCTTC CASSLPRLAGNYNEQFF TRBD2 TRBV5-1 - TRBJ2-1
TGTGCCAGCAGCGTGGGACAGGCCATCACCGGGGAGCTGTTTTTT CASSVGQAITGELFF TRBD1 TRBV5-6 - TRBJ2-2
TGCGCCAGCAGCCAAGACGGAGGGGGCGAGGGTGGCTACACCTTC CASSQDGGGEGGYTF TRBD1 TRBV4-3 - TRBJ1-2
TGCGCCAGCAGCTTGATGGCGACAGCGAACACTGAAGCTTTCTTT CASSLMATANTEAFF - TRBV5-1 few TRBJ1-1
TGTGCCAGCAGTTTGGGGGGGAGCAATCAGCCCCAGCATTTT CASSLGGSNQPQHF - TRBV28 - TRBJ1-5
TGTGCCAGCAGCTTAGTCGGTCAGGGGGCCGACTCTGGAAACACCATATATTTT CASSLVGQGADSGNTIYF TRBD1 TRBV7-2 - TRBJ1-3
TGTGCCAGCAGTATCAGCGGGGGGATGGAGGAGCAGTTCTTC CASSISGGMEEQFF TRBD2 TRBV9 - TRBJ2-1
TGTGCCAGCAGCCTGGGGGGCTTTAATGAAAAACTGTTTTTT CASSLGGFNEKLFF - TRBV5-6 - TRBJ1-4
TGTGCCAGCAGCTTAGGACAGGGTGGCGAACAACGGATTCAGTACTTC CASSLGQGGEQRIQYF TRBD1 TRBV7-2 - TRBJ2-4
TGTGCCAGTAGTATCCGGACAGGTTATGGGTCCTTGGGCTACACCTTC CASSIRTGYGSLGYTF TRBD1 TRBV19 - TRBJ1-2
TGCGCCACAGTGGGAAGCAGGGCCACCGGGGAGCTGTTTTTT CATVGSRATGELFF - TRBV10-2 - TRBJ2-2